This T cell receptor beta chain was captured in a study of T cells in localized non-small cell lung cancer. Whole-study results and caveats: Exceeding tumor, uninvolved adjacent lung had the highest T cell clonality. Without multi-region sequencing, intratumor heterogeneity could not be excluded.

About this clone itself: Its antigen is not known.

Only in-frame clones appear in the TCRdb table, and some are missing; sequencing was by immunoSEQ multiplex PCR. The data show 15,000 to 20,000 clones, 89% seen once. Trimming took off 1 base at V and 2 bases at J, with 12 bases between the two ends. The CDR3 sequence is 15 residues long. Germline V gives CDR1 SGHAT, CDR2 FQNNGV. This TCR was sampled from a female donor at least 60 years old with stage III squamous cell lung carcinoma. The starting material was peripheral blood, obtained before any cancer treatment. This chain links TRBV11-2 with TRBJ2-7, with D uncertain. The CDR3, as DNA: TGTGCCAGCAGCTTAGGGGGTTCGATCGCCTACGAGCAGTACTTC. As protein: CASSLGGSIAYEQYF.